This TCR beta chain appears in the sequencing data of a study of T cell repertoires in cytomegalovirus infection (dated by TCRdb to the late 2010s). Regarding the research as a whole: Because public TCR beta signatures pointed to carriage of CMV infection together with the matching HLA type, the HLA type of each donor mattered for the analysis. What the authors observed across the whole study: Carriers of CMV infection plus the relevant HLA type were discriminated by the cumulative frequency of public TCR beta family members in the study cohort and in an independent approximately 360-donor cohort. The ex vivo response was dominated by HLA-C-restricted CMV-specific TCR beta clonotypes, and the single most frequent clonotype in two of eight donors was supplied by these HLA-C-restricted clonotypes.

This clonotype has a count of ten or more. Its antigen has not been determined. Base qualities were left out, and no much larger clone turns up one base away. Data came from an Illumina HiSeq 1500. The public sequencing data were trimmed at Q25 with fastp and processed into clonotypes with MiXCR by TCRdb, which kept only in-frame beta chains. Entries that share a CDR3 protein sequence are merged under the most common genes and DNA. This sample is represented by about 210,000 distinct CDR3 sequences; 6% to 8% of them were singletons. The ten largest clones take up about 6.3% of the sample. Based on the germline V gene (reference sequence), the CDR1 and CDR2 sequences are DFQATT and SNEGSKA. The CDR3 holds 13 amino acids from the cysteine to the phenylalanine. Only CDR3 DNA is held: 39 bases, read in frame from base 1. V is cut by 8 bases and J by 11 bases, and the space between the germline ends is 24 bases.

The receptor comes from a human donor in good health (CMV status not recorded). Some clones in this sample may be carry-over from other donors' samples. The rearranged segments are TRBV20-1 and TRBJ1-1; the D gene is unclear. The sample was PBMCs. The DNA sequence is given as TGCAGTCCATCCCGACGAGACCTTCAAGGGGCTTTCTTT. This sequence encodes CSPSRRDLQGAFF.